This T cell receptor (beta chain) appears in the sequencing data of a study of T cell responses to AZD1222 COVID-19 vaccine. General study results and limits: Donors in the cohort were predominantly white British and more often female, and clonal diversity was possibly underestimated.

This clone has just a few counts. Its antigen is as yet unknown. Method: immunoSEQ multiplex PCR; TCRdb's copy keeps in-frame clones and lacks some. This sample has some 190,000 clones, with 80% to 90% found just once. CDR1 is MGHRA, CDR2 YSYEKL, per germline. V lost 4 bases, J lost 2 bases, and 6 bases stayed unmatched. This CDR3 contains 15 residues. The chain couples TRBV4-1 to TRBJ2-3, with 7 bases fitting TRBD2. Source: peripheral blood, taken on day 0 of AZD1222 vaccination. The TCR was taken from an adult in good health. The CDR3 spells CASSPTLAVTDTQYF. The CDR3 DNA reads TGCGCCAGCAGCCCGACCCTAGCGGTCACAGATACGCAGTATTTT.